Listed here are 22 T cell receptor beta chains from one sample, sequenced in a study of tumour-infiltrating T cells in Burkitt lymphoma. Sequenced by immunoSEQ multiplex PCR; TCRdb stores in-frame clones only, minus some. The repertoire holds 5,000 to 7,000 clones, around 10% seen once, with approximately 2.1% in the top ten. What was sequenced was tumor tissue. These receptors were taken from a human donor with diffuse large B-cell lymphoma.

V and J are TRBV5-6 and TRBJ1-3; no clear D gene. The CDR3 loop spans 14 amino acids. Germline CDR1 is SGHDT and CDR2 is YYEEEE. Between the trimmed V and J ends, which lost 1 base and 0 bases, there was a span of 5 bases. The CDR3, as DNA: TGTGCCAGCAGCTTGCGGTTCTCTGGAAACACCATATATTTT. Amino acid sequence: CASSLRFSGNTIYF. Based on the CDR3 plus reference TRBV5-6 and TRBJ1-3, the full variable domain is DAGVTQSPTHLIKTRGQQVTLRCSPKSGHDTVSWYQQALGQGPQFIFQYYEEEERQRGNFPDRFSGHQFPNYSSELNVNALLLGDSALYLCASSLRFSGNTIYFGEGSWLTVV.

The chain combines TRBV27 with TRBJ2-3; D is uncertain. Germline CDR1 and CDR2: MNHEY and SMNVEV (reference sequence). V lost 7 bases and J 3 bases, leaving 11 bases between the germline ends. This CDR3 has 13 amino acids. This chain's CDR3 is CASTTEPTDTQYF. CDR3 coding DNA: TGTGCCAGCACCACCGAGCCGACAGATACGCAGTATTTT.

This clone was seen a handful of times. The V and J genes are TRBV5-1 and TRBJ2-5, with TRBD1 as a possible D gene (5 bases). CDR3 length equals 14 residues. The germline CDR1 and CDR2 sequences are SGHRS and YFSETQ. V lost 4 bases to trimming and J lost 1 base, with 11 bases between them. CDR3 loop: CASSPGHPQETQYF. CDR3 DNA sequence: TGCGCCAGCAGCCCCGGACATCCCCAAGAGACCCAGTACTTC.

The CDR3 nucleotides are TGCGCCAGCAGTGAGTCTAGCGGGGGAAGTGGGACCCAGTACTTC. The encoded protein is CASSESSGGSGTQYF. The V call is TRBV10-2, the J call TRBJ2-5; 9 nucleotides agree with TRBD2. V gave up 0 bases and J gave up 7 bases; unmatched junction bases: 6. Germline V gene sequence: CDR1 WSHSY, CDR2 SAAADI. The CDR3 runs 15 residues.

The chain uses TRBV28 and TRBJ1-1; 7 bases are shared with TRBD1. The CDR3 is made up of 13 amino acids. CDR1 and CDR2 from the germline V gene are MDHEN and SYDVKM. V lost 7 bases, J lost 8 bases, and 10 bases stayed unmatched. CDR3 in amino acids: CASIDRAGTEAFF. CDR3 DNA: TGTGCCAGCATTGACAGGGCCGGCACAGAAGCTTTCTTT.

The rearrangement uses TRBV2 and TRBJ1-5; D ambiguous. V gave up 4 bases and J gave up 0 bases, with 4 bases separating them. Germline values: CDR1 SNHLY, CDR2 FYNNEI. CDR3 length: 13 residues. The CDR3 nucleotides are TGTGCCAGCAGTGCAGTTAGCAATCAGCCCCAGCATTTT. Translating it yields CASSAVSNQPQHF.

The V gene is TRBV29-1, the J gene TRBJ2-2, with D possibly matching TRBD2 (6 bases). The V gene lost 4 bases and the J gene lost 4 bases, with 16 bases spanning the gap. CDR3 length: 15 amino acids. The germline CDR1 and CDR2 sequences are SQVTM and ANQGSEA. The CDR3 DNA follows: TGCAGCGTTGGGGGGGAACACGGCCTCACCGGGGAGCTGTTTTTT. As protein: CSVGGEHGLTGELFF.

CDR3 DNA sequence: TGTGCCACCAGCAGGACAGGGACCTACGAGCAGTACTTC. Its translation: CATSRTGTYEQYF. V and J are TRBV15 and TRBJ2-7; TRBD1 matches 7 bases. Germline V gene data show CDR1 as LNHNV and CDR2 as YYDKDF (reference sequence). J was trimmed by 2 bases and V by 3 bases; bases with no gene match: 1. The CDR3 is made up of 13 amino acids.

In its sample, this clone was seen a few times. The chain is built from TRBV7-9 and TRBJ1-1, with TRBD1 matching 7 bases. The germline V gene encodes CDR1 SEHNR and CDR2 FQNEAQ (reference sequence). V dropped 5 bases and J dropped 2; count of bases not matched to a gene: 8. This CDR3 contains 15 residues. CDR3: CASSDPRGGNTEAFF. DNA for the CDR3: TGTGCCAGCAGCGACCCCAGGGGGGGAAACACTGAAGCTTTCTTT.

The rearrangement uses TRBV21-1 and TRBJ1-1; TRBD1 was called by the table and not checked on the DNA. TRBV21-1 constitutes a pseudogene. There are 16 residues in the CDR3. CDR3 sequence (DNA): TGTGCCAGCAGCAAGGTTAAGTTGACAGCAGCTACTGAAGCTTTCTTT. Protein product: CASSKVKLTAATEAFF.

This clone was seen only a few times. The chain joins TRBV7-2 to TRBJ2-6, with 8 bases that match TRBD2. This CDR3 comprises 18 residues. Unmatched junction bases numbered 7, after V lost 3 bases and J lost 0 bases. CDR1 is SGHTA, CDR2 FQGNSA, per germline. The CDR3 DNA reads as TGTGCCAGCAGCTTGTCTCCAGCGGGAGCCTCTGGGGCCAACGTCCTGACTTTC. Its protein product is CASSLSPAGASGANVLTF.

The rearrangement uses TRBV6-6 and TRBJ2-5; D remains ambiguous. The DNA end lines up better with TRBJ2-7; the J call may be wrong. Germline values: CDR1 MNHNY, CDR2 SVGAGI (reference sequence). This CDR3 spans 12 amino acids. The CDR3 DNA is TGTGCCAGCAGTTACTCCACCTACGAGCAGTACTTC. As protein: CASSYSTYEQYF.

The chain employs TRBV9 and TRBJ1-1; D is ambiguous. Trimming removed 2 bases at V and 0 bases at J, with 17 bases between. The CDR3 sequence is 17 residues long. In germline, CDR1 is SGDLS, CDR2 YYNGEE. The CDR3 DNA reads TGTGCCAGCAGCGTCGGCATCGGTGACTCGATGAACACTGAAGCTTTCTTT. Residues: CASSVGIGDSMNTEAFF.

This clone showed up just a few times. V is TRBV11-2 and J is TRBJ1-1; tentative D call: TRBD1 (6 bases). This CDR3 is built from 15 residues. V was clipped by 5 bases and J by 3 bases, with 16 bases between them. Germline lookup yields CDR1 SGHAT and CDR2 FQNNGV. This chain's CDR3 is CASSRALSGDTEAFF. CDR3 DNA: TGTGCCAGCAGCCGAGCTTTGTCAGGGGACACTGAAGCTTTCTTT. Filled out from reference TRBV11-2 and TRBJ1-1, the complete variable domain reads EAGVAQSPRYKIIEKRQSVAFWCNPISGHATLYWYQQILGQGPKLLIQFQNNGVVDDSQLPKDRFSAERLKGVDSTLKIQPAKLEDSAVYLCASSRALSGDTEAFFGQGTRLTVV.

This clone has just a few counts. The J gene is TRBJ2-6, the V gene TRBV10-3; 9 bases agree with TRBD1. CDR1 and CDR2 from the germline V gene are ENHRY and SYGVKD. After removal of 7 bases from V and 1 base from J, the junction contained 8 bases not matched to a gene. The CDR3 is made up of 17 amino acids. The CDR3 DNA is TGTGCCATCACCGGTGGGACAGGGACTTCTGGGGCCAACGTCCTGACTTTC. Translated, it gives CAITGGTGTSGANVLTF.

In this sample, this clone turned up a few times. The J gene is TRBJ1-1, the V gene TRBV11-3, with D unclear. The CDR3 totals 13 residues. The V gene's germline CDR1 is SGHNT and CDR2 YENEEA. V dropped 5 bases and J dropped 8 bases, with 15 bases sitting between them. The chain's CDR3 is CASSRGKEGEAFF. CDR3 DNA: TGTGCCAGCAGCCGAGGCAAAGAGGGCGAAGCTTTCTTT. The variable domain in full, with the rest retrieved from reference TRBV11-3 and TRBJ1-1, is EAGVVQSPRYKIIEKKQPVAFWCNPISGHNTLYWYLQNLGQGPELLIRYENEEAVDDSQLPKDRFSAERLKGVDSTLKIQPAELGDSAVYLCASSRGKEGEAFFGQGTRLTVV.

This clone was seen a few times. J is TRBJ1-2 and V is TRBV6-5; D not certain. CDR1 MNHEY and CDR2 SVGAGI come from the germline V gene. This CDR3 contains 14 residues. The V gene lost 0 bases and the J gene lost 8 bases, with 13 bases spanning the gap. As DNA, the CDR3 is TGTGCCAGCAGTTACTCGAAACAGATCGACGGCTACACCTTC. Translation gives CASSYSKQIDGYTF.

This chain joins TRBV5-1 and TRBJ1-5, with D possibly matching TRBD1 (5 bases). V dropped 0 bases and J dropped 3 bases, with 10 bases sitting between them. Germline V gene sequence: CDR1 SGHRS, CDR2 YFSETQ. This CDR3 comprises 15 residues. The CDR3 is CASSLDFGHNQPQHF. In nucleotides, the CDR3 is TGCGCCAGCAGCTTGGATTTCGGACACAATCAGCCCCAGCATTTT.

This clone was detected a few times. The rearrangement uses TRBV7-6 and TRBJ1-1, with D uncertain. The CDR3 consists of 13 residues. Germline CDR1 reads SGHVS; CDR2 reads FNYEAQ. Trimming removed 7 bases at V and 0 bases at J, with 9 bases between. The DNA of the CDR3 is TGTGCCAGCACCTCCGGCCTGAACACTGAAGCTTTCTTT. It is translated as CASTSGLNTEAFF.

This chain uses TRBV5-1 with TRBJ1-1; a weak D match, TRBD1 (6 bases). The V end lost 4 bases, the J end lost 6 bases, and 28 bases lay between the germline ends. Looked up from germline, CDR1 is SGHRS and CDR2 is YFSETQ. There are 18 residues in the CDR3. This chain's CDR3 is CASSRTTVRRTEMAEAFF. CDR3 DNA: TGCGCCAGCAGCCGGACCACCGTACGTAGGACAGAAATGGCTGAAGCTTTCTTT.

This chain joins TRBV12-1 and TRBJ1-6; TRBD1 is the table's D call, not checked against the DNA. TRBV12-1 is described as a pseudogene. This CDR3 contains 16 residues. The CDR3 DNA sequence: TGTGCCAGCAGCTCTCAAATGACAGGGGGGAATTCACCCCTCCACTTT. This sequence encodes CASSSQMTGGNSPLHF.

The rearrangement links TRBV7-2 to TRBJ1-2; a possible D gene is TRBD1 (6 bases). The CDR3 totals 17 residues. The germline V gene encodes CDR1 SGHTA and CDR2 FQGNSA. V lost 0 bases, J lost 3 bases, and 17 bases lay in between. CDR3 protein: CASSLALAGTRHYGYTF. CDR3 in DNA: TGTGCCAGCAGCTTAGCGCTTGCCGGGACAAGGCACTATGGCTACACCTTC.